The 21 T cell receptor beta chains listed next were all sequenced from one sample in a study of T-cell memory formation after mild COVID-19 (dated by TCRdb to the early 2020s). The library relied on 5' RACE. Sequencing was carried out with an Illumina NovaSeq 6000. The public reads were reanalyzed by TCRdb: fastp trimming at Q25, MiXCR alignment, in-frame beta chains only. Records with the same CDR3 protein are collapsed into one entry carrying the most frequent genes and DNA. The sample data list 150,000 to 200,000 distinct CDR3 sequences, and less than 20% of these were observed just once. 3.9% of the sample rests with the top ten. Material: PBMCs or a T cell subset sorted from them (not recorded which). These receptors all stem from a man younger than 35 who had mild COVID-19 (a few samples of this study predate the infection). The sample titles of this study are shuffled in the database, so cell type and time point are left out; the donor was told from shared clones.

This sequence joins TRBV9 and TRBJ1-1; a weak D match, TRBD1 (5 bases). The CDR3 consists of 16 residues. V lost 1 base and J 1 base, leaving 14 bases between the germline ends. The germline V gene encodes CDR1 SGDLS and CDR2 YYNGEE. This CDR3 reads CASSVSPQGANTEAFF. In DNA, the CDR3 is TGTGCCAGCAGCGTAAGTCCCCAGGGTGCGAACACTGAAGCTTTCTTT.

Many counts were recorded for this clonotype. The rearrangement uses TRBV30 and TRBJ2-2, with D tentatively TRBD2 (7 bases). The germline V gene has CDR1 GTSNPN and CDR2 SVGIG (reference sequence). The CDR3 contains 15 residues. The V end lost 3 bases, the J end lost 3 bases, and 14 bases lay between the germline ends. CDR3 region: CAWRPGGRYTGELFF. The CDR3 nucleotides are TGTGCCTGGAGACCGGGGGGCCGTTACACCGGGGAGCTGTTTTTT.

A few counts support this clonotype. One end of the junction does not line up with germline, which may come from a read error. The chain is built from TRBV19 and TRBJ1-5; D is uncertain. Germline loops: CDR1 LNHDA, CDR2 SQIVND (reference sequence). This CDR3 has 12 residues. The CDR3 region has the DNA TGTGCCAGTCCCCTTTCCGGGGAGCCCCAGGATTTT. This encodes CASPLSGEPQDF.

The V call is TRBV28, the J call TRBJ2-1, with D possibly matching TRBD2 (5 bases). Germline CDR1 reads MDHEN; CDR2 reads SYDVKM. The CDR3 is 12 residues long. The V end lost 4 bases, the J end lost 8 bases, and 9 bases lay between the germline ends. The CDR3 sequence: CASSSRVDEQFF. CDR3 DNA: TGTGCCAGCAGTTCGCGGGTGGATGAGCAGTTCTTC.

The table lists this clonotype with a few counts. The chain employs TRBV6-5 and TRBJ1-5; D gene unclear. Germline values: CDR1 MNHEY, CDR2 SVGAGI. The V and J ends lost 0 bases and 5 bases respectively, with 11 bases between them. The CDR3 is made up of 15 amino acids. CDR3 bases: TGTGCCAGCAGTTACTCTGGGCTGACGGATCAGCCCCAGCATTTT. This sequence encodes CASSYSGLTDQPQHF.

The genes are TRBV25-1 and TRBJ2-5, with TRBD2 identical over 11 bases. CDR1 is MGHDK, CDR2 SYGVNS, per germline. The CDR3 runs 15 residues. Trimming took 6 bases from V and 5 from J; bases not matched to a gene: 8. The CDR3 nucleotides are TGTGCCAGCAGGATTAGCGGGGGGGCCGGTGAGACCCAGTACTTC. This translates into CASRISGGAGETQYF.

The CDR3 nucleotides read TGTGCCAGCAGTTTCCTATTACGAGGGTATGGCTACACCTTC. It yields the protein CASSFLLRGYGYTF. The chain combines TRBV12-3 or TRBV12-4 with TRBJ1-2; D gene uncertain. The CDR3 totals 14 residues. V lost 3 bases and J lost 5, with 13 bases in between.

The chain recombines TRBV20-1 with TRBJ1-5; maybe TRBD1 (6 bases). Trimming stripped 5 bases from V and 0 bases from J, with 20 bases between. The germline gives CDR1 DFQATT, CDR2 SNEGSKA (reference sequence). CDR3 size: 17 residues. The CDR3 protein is CSASRGRVGGSNQPQHF. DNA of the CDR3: TGCAGTGCTTCTCGAGGCAGGGTAGGGGGTAGCAATCAGCCCCAGCATTTT.

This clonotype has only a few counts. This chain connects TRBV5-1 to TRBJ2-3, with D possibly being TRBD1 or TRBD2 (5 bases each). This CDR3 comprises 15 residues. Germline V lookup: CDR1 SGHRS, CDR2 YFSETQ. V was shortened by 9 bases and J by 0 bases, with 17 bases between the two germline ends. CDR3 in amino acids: CATAPGPASTDTQYF. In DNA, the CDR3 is TGCGCCACCGCCCCGGGGCCAGCCAGCACAGATACGCAGTATTTT.

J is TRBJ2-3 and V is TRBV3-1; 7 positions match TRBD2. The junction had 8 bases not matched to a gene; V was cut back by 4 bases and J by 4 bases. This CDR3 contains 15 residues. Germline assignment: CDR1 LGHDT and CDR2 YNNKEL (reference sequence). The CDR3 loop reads CASSPPRGRADTQYF. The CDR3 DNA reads TGTGCCAGCAGCCCCCCCCGAGGGAGGGCAGATACGCAGTATTTT.

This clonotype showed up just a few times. The CDR3 DNA follows: TGCGCCAGCAGCCAAGGCCAGGGGCCGACCTCTGGAAACACCATATATTTT. Translating gives CASSQGQGPTSGNTIYF. The chain combines TRBV4-1 with TRBJ1-3; possibly TRBD1 for D (6 bases). This CDR3 is 17 amino acids long. V lost 1 base and J lost 0, with 13 bases in between. Looked up from germline, CDR1 is MGHRA and CDR2 is YSYEKL.

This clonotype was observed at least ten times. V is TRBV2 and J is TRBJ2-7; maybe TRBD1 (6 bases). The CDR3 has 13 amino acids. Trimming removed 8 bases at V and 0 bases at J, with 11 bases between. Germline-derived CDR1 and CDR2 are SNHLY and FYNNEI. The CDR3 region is CASADRRSYEQYV. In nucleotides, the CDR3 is TGTGCCAGCGCAGACAGGCGCTCCTACGAGCAGTACGTC.

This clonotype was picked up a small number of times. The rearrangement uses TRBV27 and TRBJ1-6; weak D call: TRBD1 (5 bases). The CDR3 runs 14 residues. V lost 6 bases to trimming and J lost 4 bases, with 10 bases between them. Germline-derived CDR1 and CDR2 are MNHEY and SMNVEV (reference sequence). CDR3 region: CASRGLTYNSPLHF. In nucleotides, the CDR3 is TGTGCCAGCAGGGGGCTTACTTATAATTCACCCCTCCACTTT.

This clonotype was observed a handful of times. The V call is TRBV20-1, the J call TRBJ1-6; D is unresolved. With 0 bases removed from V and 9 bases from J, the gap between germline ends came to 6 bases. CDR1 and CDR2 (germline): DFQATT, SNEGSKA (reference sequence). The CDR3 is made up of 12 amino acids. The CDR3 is CSARDMASPLHF. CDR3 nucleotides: TGCAGTGCTAGAGATATGGCTTCACCCCTCCACTTT.

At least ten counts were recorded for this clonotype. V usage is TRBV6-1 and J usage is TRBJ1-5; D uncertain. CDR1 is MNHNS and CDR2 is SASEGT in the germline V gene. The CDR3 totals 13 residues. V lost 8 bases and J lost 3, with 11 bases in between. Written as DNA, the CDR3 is TGTGCCAGCGGGGTTAGGGCCAATCAGCCCCAGCATTTT. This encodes CASGVRANQPQHF.

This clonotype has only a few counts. The CDR3 DNA follows: TGCAGTGCTAGCCCCAGCACAGATACGCAGTATTTT. Encoded protein: CSASPSTDTQYF. The rearrangement joins TRBV20-1 to TRBJ2-3, with no clear D. The CDR3 loop spans 12 amino acids. Deletions cut 3 bases from V and 0 bases from J, with 4 bases between. Germline lookup yields CDR1 DFQATT and CDR2 SNEGSKA (reference sequence).

DNA for the CDR3: TGTGCCAGCAGCCGCACCGCTCCCGGGACTAGCGGGGGAAGGTTCGGGGAGCTGTTTTTT. Translating it yields CASSRTAPGTSGGRFGELFF. This chain links TRBV11-2 with TRBJ2-2; 14 nucleotides agree with TRBD2. V lost 5 bases, J lost 7 bases, and 18 bases stayed unmatched. This CDR3 is built from 20 residues. Germline-derived CDR1 and CDR2 are SGHAT and FQNNGV.

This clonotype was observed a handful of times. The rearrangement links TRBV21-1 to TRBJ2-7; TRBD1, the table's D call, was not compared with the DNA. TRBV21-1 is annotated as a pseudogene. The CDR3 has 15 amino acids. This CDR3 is CASTQGQGEIYEQYV. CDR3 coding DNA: TGTGCCAGCACCCAGGGACAGGGGGAAATTTACGAGCAGTACGTC.

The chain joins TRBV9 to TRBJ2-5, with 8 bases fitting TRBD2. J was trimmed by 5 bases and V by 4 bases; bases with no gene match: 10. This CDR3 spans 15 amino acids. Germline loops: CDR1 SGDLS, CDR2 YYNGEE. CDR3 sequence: CASSQIGLAKETQYF. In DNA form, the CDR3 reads TGTGCCAGCAGCCAAATCGGACTAGCTAAGGAGACCCAGTACTTC.

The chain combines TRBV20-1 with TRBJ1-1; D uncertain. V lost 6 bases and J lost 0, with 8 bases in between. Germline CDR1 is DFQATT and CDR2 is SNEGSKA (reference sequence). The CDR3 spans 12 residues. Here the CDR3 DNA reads TGCAGTGCCGACCCGATGAACACTGAAGCTTTCTTT. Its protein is CSADPMNTEAFF.

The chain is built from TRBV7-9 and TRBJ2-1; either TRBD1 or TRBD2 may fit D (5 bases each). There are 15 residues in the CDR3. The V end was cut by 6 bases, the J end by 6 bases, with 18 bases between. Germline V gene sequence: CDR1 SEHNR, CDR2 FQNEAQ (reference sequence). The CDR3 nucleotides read TGTGCCAGCAGTCTGGGGAGACAGAGCATCAATGAGCAGTTCTTC. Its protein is CASSLGRQSINEQFF.